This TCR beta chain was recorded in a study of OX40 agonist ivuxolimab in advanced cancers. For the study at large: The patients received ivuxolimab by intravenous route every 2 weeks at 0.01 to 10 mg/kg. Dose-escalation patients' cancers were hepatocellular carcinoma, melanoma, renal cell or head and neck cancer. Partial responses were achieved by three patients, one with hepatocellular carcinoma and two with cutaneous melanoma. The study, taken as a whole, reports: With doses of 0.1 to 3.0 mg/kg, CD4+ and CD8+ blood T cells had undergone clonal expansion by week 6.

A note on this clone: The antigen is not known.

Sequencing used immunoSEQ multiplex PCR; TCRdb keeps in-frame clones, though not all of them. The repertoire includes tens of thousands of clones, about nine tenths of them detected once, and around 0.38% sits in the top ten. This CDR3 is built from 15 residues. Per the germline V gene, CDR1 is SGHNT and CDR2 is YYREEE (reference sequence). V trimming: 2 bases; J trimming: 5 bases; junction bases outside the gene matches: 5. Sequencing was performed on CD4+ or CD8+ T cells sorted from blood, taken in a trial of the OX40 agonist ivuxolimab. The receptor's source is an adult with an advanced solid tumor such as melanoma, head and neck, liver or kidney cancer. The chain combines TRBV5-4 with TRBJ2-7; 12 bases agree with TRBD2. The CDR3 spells CASSFPGLAGNEQYF. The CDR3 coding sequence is TGTGCCAGCAGCTTCCCCGGACTAGCGGGAAACGAGCAGTACTTC.